This passage covers 6 T cell receptor beta chains from one sample sequenced in a study of cytomegalovirus exposure and HLA in healthy donors. Both 60 Vbeta primers and 13 Jbeta primers went into the PCR. Clones were read by immunoSEQ multiplex PCR, and TCRdb kept only the in-frame ones, dropping some. This table has tens of thousands of clones, over 75% appearing once. The sample consisted of PBMCs. The receptors originated from a man in his forties in good health and CMV-seronegative.

This sequence joins TRBV29-1 and TRBJ1-1, with unresolved D. The CDR3 totals 12 residues. V lost 2 bases to trimming and J lost 5 bases, with 9 bases between them. Germline CDR1 reads SQVTM; CDR2 reads ANQGSEA. The CDR3 DNA is TGCAGCGTTGAACCCTCCCTTACTGAAGCTTTCTTT. Translating gives CSVEPSLTEAFF.

The chain carries TRBV2 and TRBJ2-2, with D perhaps matching TRBD2 (6 bases). The CDR3 loop spans 14 amino acids. Trimming removed 7 bases from V and 1 base from J, with 10 bases in between. Per the germline V gene, CDR1 is SNHLY and CDR2 is FYNNEI. CDR3 in DNA: TGTGCCAGCAATAACGGGGGGAACACCGGGGAGCTGTTTTTT. Protein product: CASNNGGNTGELFF.

To note about this clone: Germline and junction disagree at one end, which may indicate a read error. Within the sample, other DNA sequences also encode this same CDR3. CDR3 DNA: TGCGCTAGCAGTGAGTCTTCGTCAGGGGGACAAGAGACCCAGTACTTC. It translates to CASSESSSGGQETQYF. This chain links TRBV10-1 with TRBJ2-5; 7 nucleotides line up with TRBD1. This CDR3 comprises 16 residues. The germline V gene encodes CDR1 WNHNN and CDR2 SYGVQD (reference sequence).

The chain uses TRBV29-1 and TRBJ1-3, with 7 bases lining up with TRBD1. CDR3 length equals 15 residues. The ends lost 0 bases at V and 2 bases at J; junction bases unmatched: 4. Germline-derived CDR1 and CDR2 are SQVTM and ANQGSEA. Here the CDR3 DNA reads TGCAGCGTTGAAGATCTAGGGACAGCTGGAAACACCATATATTTT. The encoded protein is CSVEDLGTAGNTIYF.

This chain joins TRBV27 and TRBJ1-1; D gene uncertain. In germline, CDR1 is MNHEY, CDR2 SMNVEV (reference sequence). CDR3 length: 13 amino acids. Trimming shortened V by 3 bases and J by 1 base, and 6 bases separated the two germline ends. The CDR3 DNA reads TGTGCCAGCAGTTTGCAGGAGAACACTGAAGCTTTCTTT. It specifies CASSLQENTEAFF.

The gene calls are TRBV5-1 and TRBJ2-5; 7 bases fit TRBD2. CDR1 is SGHRS and CDR2 is YFSETQ in the germline V gene. Germline trimming cut 5 bases from V and 4 bases from J; bases unmatched to any gene: 14. CDR3 length: 16 residues. CDR3: CASSFLSGEGGETQYF. CDR3 nucleotides: TGCGCCAGCAGTTTTCTGAGCGGGGAGGGCGGAGAGACCCAGTACTTC.